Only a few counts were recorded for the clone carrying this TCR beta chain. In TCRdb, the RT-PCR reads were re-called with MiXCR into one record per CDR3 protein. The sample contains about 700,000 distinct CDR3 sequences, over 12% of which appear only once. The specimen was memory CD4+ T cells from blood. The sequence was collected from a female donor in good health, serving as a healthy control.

For the CDR3, the DNA is TGTGCCAGCAGTTGGACAGGGTTAGAGACCCAGTACTTC. Translating gives CASSWTGLETQYF. The genes are TRBV6-5 and TRBJ2-5; 8 bases are shared with TRBD1. V shed 4 bases and J 4 bases; nucleotides not matched to a gene: 2. CDR3 length: 13 amino acids. Looked up from germline, CDR1 is MNHEY and CDR2 is SVGAGI.